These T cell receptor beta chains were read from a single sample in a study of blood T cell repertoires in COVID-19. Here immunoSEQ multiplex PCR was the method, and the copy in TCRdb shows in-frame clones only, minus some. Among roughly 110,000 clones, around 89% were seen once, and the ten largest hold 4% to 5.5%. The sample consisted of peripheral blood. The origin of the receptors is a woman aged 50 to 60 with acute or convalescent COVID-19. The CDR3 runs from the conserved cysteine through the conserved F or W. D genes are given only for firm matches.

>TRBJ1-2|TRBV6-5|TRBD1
CATPGQGHGYTF
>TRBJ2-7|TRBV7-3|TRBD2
CASSLGGRDEQYF
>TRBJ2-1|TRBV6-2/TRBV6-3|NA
CASSWALGGLSSYNEQFF
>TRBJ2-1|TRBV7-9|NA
CASSPDRDSYNEQFF
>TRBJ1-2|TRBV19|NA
CASTWGDYNYGYTF
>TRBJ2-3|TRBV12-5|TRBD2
CATSGTSTDTQYF
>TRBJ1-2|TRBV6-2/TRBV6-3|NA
CASSRETGPEEGYTF
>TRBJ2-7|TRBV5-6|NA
CASSLAPRDPAGHEQYF
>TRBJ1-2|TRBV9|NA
CASSVAPPGGNLYGYTF
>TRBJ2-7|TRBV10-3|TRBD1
CAISELGTGGEQYF
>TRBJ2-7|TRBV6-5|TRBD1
CASSEDRGRYEQYF
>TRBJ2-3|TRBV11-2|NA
CASSSHIFSSTDTQYF
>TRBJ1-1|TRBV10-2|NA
CASRDSSYTEAFF
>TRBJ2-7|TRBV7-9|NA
CASSLQNYEQYF
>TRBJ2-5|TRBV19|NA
CASSIKLGVETQYF
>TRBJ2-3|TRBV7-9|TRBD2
CASSRKREEYDTQYF
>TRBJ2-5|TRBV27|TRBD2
CASSSRLAGDAETQYF
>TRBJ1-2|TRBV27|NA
CASSFGHGGYGYTF
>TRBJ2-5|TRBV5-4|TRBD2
CASSLQLAGGGDGETQYF
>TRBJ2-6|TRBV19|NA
CASSARQLSGANVLTF
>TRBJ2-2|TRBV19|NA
CASAGTGNTGELFF
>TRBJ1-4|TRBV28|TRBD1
CASSYPGQGPSEKLFF
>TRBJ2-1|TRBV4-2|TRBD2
CASSQDAFGTNNEQFF
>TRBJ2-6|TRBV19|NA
CASSLQGTYSGANVLTF
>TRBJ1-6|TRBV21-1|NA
CASSPRGGAYSPLHF
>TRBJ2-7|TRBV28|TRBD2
CASIPGGMAGEQYF
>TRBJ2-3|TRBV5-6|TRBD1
CASSSRQGVTDTQYF
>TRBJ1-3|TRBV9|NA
CASSPRPTSGVGNTIYF
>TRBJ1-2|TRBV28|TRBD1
CASSPLRDRGRRGYTF
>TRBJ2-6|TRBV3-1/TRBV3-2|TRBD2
CASSPRSSGTLGGANVLTF
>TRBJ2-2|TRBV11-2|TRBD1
CASSPWTGEAGELFF
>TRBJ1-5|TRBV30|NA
CAWSAGSTASNQPQHF
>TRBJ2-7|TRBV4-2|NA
CASSRLFSGDFAEQYF
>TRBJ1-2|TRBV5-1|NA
CASSLAVGAANYGYTF
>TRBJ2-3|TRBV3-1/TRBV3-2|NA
CASSHRRDTQYF
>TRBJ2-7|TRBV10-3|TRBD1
CAISADRGDEQYF
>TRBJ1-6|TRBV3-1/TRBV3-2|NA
CASSPQGLGNSPLHF
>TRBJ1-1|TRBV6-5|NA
CASTGQPNTEAFF
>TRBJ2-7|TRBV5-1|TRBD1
CASSLDRGVYYEQYF
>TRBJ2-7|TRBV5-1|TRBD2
CASSPGLGVDEQYF
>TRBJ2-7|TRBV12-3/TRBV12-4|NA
CASSLQGIHEQYF
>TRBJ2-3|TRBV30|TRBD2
CAWSLGGKGTDTQYF
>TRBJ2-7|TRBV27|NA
CASSLTGRGSYEQYF
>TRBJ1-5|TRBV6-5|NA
CASSYSRDQPQHF
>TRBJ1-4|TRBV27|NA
CASGGVGEKLFF
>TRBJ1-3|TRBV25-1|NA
CASSDYRTTGGNTIYF
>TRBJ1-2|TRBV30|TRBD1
CAWSRSGTGGDGYTF
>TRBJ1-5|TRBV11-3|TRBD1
CASSLDRGRGAGKPQHF